This is a list of T cell receptor beta chains from one sample in a study of T cells in Graves' hyperthyroidism and ophthalmopathy. TCRdb fed the multiplex PCR reads into MiXCR, producing one record per CDR3 protein. The sample has some 500,000 distinct CDR3 sequences, around an eighth seen once. Sequenced: blood. These receptors were collected from a woman aged 18-29 years with Graves' hyperthyroidism. Each CDR3 is given with its conserved first and last residue. Each record gives: clone size, V gene, D gene, J gene, CDR3 protein, CDR3 DNA. The D gene is left open where the match is weak. A row's size may be missing; if present it is once, few, many or a size class.

few	TRBV27	TRBD1	TRBJ1-2	CASSWTGGLANYGHTF	TGCGCCAGCAGTTGGACAGGGGGCCTAGCTAACTATGGCCACACCTTC
many	TRBV18	NA	TRBJ1-1	CASSPSGQNTEAFF	TGTGCCAGCTCACCCTCGGGACAGAACACTGAAGCTTTCTTT
many	TRBV10-3	NA	TRBJ1-1	CAITGTGNTEAFF	TGTGCCATCACCGGGACGGGAAACACTGAAGCTTTCTTT
NA	TRBV29-1	NA	TRBJ1-3	CSAGGGYGNTIYF	TGCAGCGCCGGGGGGGGTTATGGAAACACCATATATTTT
few	TRBV5-1	TRBD1	TRBJ1-5	CASSLWALTGNQPQHF	TGCGCCAGCAGCTTGTGGGCCCTGACAGGGAATCAGCCCCAGCATTTT
many	TRBV6-1	TRBD1	TRBJ2-1	CASSNRDRSLHEQFF	TGTGCCAGCTCGAACCGGGACAGGTCGCTACATGAGCAGTTCTTC
many	TRBV5-1	NA	TRBJ1-5	CASSLSGSSNQPQHF	TGCGCCAGCAGCTTGTCTGGCAGTAGCAATCAGCCCCAGCATTTT
many	TRBV7-9	NA	TRBJ2-3	CASSTAAGGETDTQYF	TGTGCCAGCAGCACCGCGGCGGGTGGGGAGACAGATACGCAGTATTTT
few	TRBV7-2	TRBD1	TRBJ1-3	CASSLAGTGFENTIYF	TGTGCCAGCAGCTTAGCAGGGACAGGGTTTGAAAACACCATATATTTT
many	TRBV27	TRBD1	TRBJ2-1	CASSSPGTDRVNEQFF	TGTGCCAGCAGCTCCCCCGGGACAGACCGCGTCAATGAGCAGTTCTTC
once	TRBV10-3	NA	TRBJ2-5	CAISAYQETQYF	TGTGCCATCAGTGCGTACCAAGAGACCCAGTACTTC
many	TRBV14	TRBD1	TRBJ1-6	CASSQLPDRRHNSPLHF	TGTGCCAGCAGCCAATTGCCGGACAGGAGACATAATTCACCCCTCCACTTT
NA	TRBV15	TRBD1	TRBJ1-2	CATSRADRVDYGYTF	TGTGCCACCAGCAGAGCCGACAGGGTGGACTATGGCTACACCTTC
many	TRBV7-2	NA	TRBJ1-5	CASSLGPNQPQHF	TGTGCCAGCAGTTTGGGGCCGAATCAGCCCCAGCATTTT
NA	TRBV13	NA	TRBJ1-2	CASSSEGPGGGYTF	TGTGCCAGCAGCTCTGAGGGCCCCGGGGGGGGCTACACCTTC
many	TRBV27	NA	TRBJ1-6	CASATGPYNSPLHF	TGTGCCAGCGCCACGGGGCCCTATAATTCACCCCTCCACTTT
NA	TRBV7-9	NA	TRBJ1-5	CASSLAPNNQPQHF	TGTGCCAGCAGCTTAGCCCCGAACAATCAGCCCCAGCATTTT
many	TRBV20-1	NA	TRBJ2-1	CSARTGTVYNEQFF	TGCAGTGCTAGGACCGGGACTGTATACAATGAGCAGTTCTTC
NA	TRBV9	TRBD2	TRBJ2-1	CASSVAGGPNERFF	TGTGCCAGCAGCGTTGCGGGAGGGCCGAATGAGCGGTTCTTC
many	TRBV27	TRBD2	TRBJ2-3	CASSLGTSGTDTQYF	TGTGCCAGCAGCTTGGGGACTAGCGGGACGGATACGCAGTATTTT
once	TRBV3-1	TRBD1	TRBJ1-2	CASSPRTGVEGYTF	TGTGCCAGCAGCCCCCGGACAGGGGTTGAGGGCTACACCTTC
many	TRBV19	TRBD1	TRBJ2-1	CASGDRAGGEQFF	TGTGCCAGTGGGGACAGGGCAGGGGGTGAGCAGTTCTTC
few	TRBV19	NA	TRBJ1-1	CASNPGGLNTEAFF	TGTGCCAGTAATCCGGGGGGGTTGAACACTGAAGCTTTCTTT
many	TRBV24-1	NA	TRBJ2-7	CATSDPDSYEQYF	TGTGCCACCAGTGACCCTGACAGCTACGAGCAGTACTTC
NA	TRBV18	NA	TRBJ1-2	CASRFGDGYTF	TGTGCCAGCCGATTCGGGGACGGCTACACCTTC